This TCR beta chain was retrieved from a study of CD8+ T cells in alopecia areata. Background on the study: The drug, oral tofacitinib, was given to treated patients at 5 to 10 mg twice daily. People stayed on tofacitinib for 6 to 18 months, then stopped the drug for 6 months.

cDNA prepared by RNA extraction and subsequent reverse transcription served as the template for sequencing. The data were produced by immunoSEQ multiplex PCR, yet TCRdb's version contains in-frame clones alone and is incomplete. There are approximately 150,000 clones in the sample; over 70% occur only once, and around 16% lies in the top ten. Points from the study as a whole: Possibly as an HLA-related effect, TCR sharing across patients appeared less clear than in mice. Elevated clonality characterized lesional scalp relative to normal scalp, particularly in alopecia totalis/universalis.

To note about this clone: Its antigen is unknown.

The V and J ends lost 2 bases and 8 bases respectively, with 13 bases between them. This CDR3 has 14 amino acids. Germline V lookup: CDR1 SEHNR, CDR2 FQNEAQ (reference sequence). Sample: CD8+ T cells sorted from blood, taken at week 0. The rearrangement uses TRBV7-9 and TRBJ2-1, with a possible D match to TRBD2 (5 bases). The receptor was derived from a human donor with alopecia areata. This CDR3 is CASSLNLLEHEQFF. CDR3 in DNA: TGTGCCAGCAGCTTAAACCTACTAGAACATGAGCAGTTCTTC.